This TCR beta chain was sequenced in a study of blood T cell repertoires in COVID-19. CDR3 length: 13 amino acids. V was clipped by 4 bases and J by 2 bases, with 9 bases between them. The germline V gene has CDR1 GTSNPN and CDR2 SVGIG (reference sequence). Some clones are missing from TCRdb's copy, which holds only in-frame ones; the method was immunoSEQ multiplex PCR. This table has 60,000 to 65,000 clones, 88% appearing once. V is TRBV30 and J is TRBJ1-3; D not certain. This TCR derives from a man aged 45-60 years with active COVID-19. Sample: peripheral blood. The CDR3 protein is CAWIRGPGNTIYF. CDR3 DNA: TGTGCCTGGATTCGGGGTCCTGGAAACACCATATATTTT.